Shown below are 4 T cell receptor beta chains from a single sample sequenced in a study of CD8 T cells in ankylosing spondylitis. General study findings and limits: Blood from ankylosing spondylitis patients appeared to carry a characteristic roughly 8-variant TCR beta motif.

These receptors' antigens are unknown. TCRdb passed the 5' RACE reads through MiXCR, listing each CDR3 protein once. The sample lists hundreds of thousands of distinct CDR3 sequences, around 17% occurring once. The material sequenced was blood, either unsorted or a sorted T cell fraction (not recorded which). The receptors shown here come from a male donor with ankylosing spondylitis.

Only a few counts were recorded for this clonotype. This chain connects TRBV3-1 to TRBJ2-2; 7 positions agree with TRBD1. The CDR3 runs 14 residues. Germline assignment: CDR1 LGHDT and CDR2 YNNKEL (reference sequence). With V trimmed by 3 bases and J by 6 bases, 4 bases remained unmatched. The CDR3 is CASSQDTGAGELFF. CDR3 in DNA: TGTGCCAGCAGCCAGGACACAGGGGCCGGGGAGCTGTTTTTT. Filled out from reference TRBV3-1 and TRBJ2-2, the complete variable domain reads DTAVSQTPKYLVTQMGNDKSIKCEQNLGHDTMYWYKQDSKKFLKIMFSYNNKELIINETVPNRFSPKSPDKAHLNLHINSLELGDSAVYFCASSQDTGAGELFFGEGSRLTVL.

The rearrangement links TRBV4-3 to TRBJ2-1; weak D call: TRBD2 (6 bases). The CDR3 sequence is 16 residues long. Trimming removed 1 base at V and 8 bases at J, with 18 bases between. Looked up from germline, CDR1 is LGHNA and CDR2 is YSLEER. This chain's CDR3 is CASSQVYLRAGDEQFF. As DNA, the CDR3 is TGCGCCAGCAGCCAAGTATATTTGAGAGCGGGCGATGAGCAGTTCTTC.

This clonotype was counted a single time. The genes are TRBV5-6 and TRBJ2-1; 9 bases line up with TRBD2. The CDR3 consists of 15 residues. The J segment lost 7 bases and the V segment lost 3 bases, leaving 8 bases of the junction unmatched. Germline CDR1 reads SGHDT; CDR2 reads YYEEEE. This CDR3 reads CASSYGLARSNEQFF. The CDR3 DNA reads as TGTGCCAGCAGCTACGGACTAGCGCGTTCTAATGAGCAGTTCTTC.

V is TRBV12-3 or TRBV12-4 and J is TRBJ2-5; D may be TRBD2 (5 bases). The length of the CDR3 is 14 residues. Trimming took off 3 bases at V and 2 bases at J, with 10 bases between the two ends. The CDR3 here is CASSFERRQETQYF. The DNA of the CDR3 is TGTGCCAGCAGTTTCGAGCGGAGGCAAGAGACCCAGTACTTC.